This T cell receptor (beta chain) appears in the sequencing data of a study of shared clonotypes between healthy human individuals (dated by TCRdb to 2018 to 2020). Concerning the study at large: A few men and two women, aged 18 to 49 years, made up the cohort. Blood TCR repertoires of a handful of healthy adults were deeply sequenced to estimate repertoire size and the extent of clonotype sharing between individuals. Each donor's leukapheresis produced roughly between roughly 0.85 and 10 billion PBMCs. To increase sequencing depth and limit assay-specific biases, TCR repertoire library preparation and sequencing were carried out by different laboratories using diverse techniques. For each donor, CD4 naive and CD4 memory were each given three plates, CD8 naive was given two plates, and CD8 memory was given one plate. Study-wide conclusions, independent of this receptor: Compared with non-shared clonotypes, the clonotypes found in all four sorted-subset donors had higher generation probabilities. The small number of donors limited the genetic and exposure-history diversity represented. Pairwise subsampling indicated that sequencing depth was expected to affect the degree of clonotype sharing among donors. Across several donors, 4.5% to 6.5% of naive CD4, roughly 3.4% of naive CD8, approximately 2.5% of memory CD4, and roughly 0.4% of memory CD8 clonotypes were shared. Sampling was restricted to blood, and TCR repertoires in tissue are likely to differ from TCR repertoires in blood. Larger estimated clonotype richness was generally found for naive subsets than for memory subsets. Even with the large sequencing depth, rarefaction of the sorted-subset datasets indicated that sequencing was incomplete.

CDR1 and CDR2 (SGHAT, FQNNGV) derive from the germline V gene. From its cysteine to its phenylalanine, the CDR3 spans 17 amino acids. Left in the record is the CDR3 DNA by itself, 51 bases read in frame from the first base. Unmatched junction bases come to 16, with V trimmed by 5 bases and J by 8 bases. Donors were healthy HIV-negative adults with no recently reported acute infections or vaccinations. Every donor was a Caucasian adult living in Nashville, Tennessee, USA. CD4+ T cells were enriched through magnetic negative selection, after which naive cells were positively selected on CD45RA and the remaining negative fraction served as the memory subset. After blood collection by leukapheresis, PBMCs were isolated using Ficoll-Histopaque density gradient centrifugation and then cryopreserved in the vapor phase of liquid nitrogen. Analytical flow cytometry was used to check the purity and quantity of each magnetically sorted T cell population. Genomic DNA was isolated from every sorted fraction and measured by UV absorbance on a Nanodrop 2000c.

As for this clone: The antigen it binds to is not known. No quality values exist for individual bases; no much larger clone is one base distant.

Using the deep immunoSEQ assay, TCR CDR3 regions were amplified from genomic DNA by multiplex PCR. For each cell subset, the extracted genomic DNA was distributed evenly across all wells of several immunoSEQ 96-well plates, and each plate served as one replicate. Each replicate PCR for sorted subsets received about 220 ng genomic DNA, equal to roughly 30,000 T cell genomes. Purified libraries were quantified with a Qubit 3.0 fluorometer, sized on a Bioanalyzer 2100, and re-quantified with the KAPA Library Quantification kit. Each immunoSEQ 96-well plate was sequenced on its own single-read 150-cycle Illumina NextSeq 550 flow cell. For the original study's pipeline: The immunoSEQ output contained only junctional sequences without quality scores, so filtering could not match that applied to full-length reads. To assign V/J genes and CDR3, sequences were annotated using PyIR, a Python wrapper for IgBLAST v1.9, with IMGT germline references. Reads with weak V/J assignments (E-value above 1e-6), missing CDR3, stop codons, out-of-frame junctions, or ambiguous translated residues were removed. V3J clonotypes were defined as sequences sharing an identical inferred V gene, J gene, and CDR3 amino acid sequence. To compute the percentage overlap between repertoires, the number of shared unique clonotypes was divided by the size of the smaller repertoire. Three approaches were used to assess repertoire richness: RTK rarefaction, the Chao1 estimator, and Recon v2.1 estimates of unobserved clonotypes. For all TCRbeta clonotypes obtained by the gDNA method from four donors, generation probabilities were computed with OLGA. The table comes from immuneACCESS by way of TCRdb, which keeps in-frame sequences with V and J called. Part of the clones is missing from these tables; in studies checked, under half for an unresolved V gene and the rest for unknown reasons. The DNA was the basis for D and trimming; V, J and clone size are from that table. This sample comprises roughly 2.2 million clones, 85% to 95% of them detected only once. The biggest ten clones account for 0.3% to 0.45% of the sample.

The receptor chain draws on TRBV11-2 and TRBJ1-4, and 8 junctional nucleotides match TRBD1. The TCR was taken from a man in his late teens or twenties in good health. Some clones in this sample may be carry-over from other donors' samples. The sequenced material came from naive CD4+ T cells from PBMCs. This specimen's cell subset or site label, interpreted: CD45RA+ positively selected. The CDR3 has the sequence CASSLRAGGALREKLFF. The DNA sequence reads TGTGCCAGCAGCCTTCGGGCAGGGGGCGCTTTACGAGAAAAACTGTTTTTT.